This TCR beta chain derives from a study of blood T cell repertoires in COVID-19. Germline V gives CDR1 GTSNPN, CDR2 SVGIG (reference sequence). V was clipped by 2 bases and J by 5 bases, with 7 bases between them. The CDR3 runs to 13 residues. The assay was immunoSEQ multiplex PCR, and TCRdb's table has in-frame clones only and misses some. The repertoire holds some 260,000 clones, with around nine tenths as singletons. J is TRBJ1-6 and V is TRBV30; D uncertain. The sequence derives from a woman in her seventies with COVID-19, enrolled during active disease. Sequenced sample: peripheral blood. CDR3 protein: CAWSPVNNSPLHF. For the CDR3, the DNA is TGTGCCTGGAGTCCGGTGAATAATTCACCCCTCCACTTT.